This T cell receptor beta chain derives from a study of T cell repertoires in cytomegalovirus infection. This clonotype was recorded many times. Using its own MiXCR run on the reads, TCRdb lists one record per CDR3 protein. The sample holds under 250,000 distinct CDR3 sequences, 6.5% seen once. This clonotype was sampled from a human donor in good health (CMV status not recorded). Some clones in this sample may be carry-over from other donors' samples. The sequenced sample was PBMCs.

The CDR3 spells CSVERPFSLGEQYF. The CDR3 coding sequence is TGCAGCGTTGAGAGGCCATTTAGCCTAGGCGAGCAGTACTTC. The chain employs TRBV29-1 and TRBJ2-7, with D unresolved. The germline V gene encodes CDR1 SQVTM and CDR2 ANQGSEA. This CDR3 comprises 14 residues. Trimming stripped 3 bases from V and 6 bases from J, with 18 bases between.